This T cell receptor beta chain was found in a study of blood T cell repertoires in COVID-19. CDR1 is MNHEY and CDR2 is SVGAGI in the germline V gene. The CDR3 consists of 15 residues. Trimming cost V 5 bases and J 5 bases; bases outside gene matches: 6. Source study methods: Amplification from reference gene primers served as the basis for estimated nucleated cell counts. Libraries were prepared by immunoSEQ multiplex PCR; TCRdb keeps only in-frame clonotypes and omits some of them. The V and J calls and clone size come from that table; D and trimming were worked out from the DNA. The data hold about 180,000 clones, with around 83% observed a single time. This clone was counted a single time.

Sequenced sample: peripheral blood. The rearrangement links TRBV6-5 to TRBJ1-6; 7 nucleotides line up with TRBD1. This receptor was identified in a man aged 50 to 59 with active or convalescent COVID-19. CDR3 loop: CASSTRTGDNSPLHF. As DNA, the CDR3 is TGTGCCAGCAGTACCCGGACAGGTGATAATTCACCCCTCCACTTT.